The clone carrying this T cell receptor (beta chain) turned up a few times. The antigen remains unidentified. This CDR3 spans 15 amino acids. Between the trimmed V and J ends, which lost 5 bases and 7 bases, there was a span of 18 bases. Germline V gene data show CDR1 as SGHTA and CDR2 as FQGNSA. This record belongs to a study of response to subunit inactivated influenza vaccine. Study-level findings and limits: Every seasonal influenza vaccination brings in few new T cells, the authors suggested.

TCRdb analysed the RT-PCR reads with MiXCR anew, one entry per CDR3 protein. This sample yields more than 700,000 distinct CDR3 sequences, of which 21% are seen a single time; more than 8.5% belongs to the top ten. The TCR originated in a man aged 50-60 years who received an inactivated influenza vaccine. This material consisted of PBMCs from blood, taken more than 4 days after vaccination. This chain connects TRBV7-2 to TRBJ1-5; D unresolved. The CDR3: CASSPLALLEQPQHF. The DNA of the CDR3 is TGTGCCAGCAGCCCCTTGGCGTTGCTGGAACAGCCCCAGCATTTT.